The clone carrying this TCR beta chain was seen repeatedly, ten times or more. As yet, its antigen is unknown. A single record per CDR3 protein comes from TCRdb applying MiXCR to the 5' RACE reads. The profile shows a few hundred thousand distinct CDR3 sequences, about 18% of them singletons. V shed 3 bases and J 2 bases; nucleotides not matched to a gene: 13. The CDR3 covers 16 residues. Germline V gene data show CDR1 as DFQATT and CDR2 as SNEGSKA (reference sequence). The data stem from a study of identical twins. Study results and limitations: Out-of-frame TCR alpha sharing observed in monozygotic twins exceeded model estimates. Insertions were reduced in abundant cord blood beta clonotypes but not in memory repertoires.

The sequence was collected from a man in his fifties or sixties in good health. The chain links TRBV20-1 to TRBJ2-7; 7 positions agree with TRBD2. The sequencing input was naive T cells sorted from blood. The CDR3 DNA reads TGCAGTGCTAGCCCCCTCCTTCTAGCGGAAACCTACGAGCAGTACTTC. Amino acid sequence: CSASPLLLAETYEQYF.